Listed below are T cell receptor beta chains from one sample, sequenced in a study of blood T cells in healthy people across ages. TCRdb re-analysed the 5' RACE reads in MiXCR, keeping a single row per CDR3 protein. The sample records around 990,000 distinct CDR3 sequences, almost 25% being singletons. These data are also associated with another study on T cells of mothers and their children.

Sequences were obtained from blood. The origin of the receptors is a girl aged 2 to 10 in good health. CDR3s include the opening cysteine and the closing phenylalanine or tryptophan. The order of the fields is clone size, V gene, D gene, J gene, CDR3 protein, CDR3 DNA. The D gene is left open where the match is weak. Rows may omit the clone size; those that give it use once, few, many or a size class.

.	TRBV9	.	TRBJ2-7	CASSVGGEVYEQYF	TGTGCCAGCAGCGTAGGTGGGGAGGTGTACGAGCAGTACTTC
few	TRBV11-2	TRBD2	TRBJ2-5	CASEGTSLMGETQYF	TGTGCCAGCGAAGGGACTAGCCTCATGGGGGAGACCCAGTACTTC
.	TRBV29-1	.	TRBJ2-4	CSVISPAGSIQYF	TGCAGCGTAATTAGCCCTGCCGGTAGCATTCAGTACTTC
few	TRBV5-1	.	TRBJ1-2	CASSLMGNDYTF	TGCGCCAGCAGCTTGATGGGAAACGACTACACCTTC
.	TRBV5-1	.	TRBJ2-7	CASRMRLGFYEQYF	TGCGCCAGCAGGATGAGACTAGGATTCTACGAGCAGTACTTC
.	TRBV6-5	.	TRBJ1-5	CASSYSKGGQPQHF	TGTGCCAGCAGTTACTCGAAGGGTGGGCAGCCCCAGCATTTT
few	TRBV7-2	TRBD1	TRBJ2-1	CASSLALGQGYEQFF	TGTGCCAGCAGCTTAGCGCTTGGACAGGGGTATGAGCAGTTCTTC
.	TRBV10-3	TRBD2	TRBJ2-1	CAISDPTSAKESAYNEQFF	TGTGCCATCAGTGACCCGACTAGCGCTAAAGAGTCGGCCTACAATGAGCAGTTCTTC
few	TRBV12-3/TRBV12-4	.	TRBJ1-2	CASSPRTAYYGYTF	TGTGCCAGCAGTCCGCGGACCGCGTACTATGGCTACACCTTC
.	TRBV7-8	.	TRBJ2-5	CASSAPLGHQETQYF	TGTGCCAGCAGCGCCCCCTTAGGACATCAAGAGACCCAGTACTTC
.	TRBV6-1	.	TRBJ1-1	CASSDAGRMNTEAFF	TGTGCCAGCAGTGATGCCGGACGGATGAACACTGAAGCTTTCTTT
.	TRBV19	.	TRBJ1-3	CASSIWAGSGENTIYF	TGTGCCAGTAGTATCTGGGCAGGATCGGGTGAAAACACCATATATTTT
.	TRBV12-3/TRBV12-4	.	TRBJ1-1	CASSLIRDTDEAFF	TGTGCCAGCAGTTTGATCCGGGACACAGATGAAGCTTTCTTT
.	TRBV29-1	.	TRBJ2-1	CSVENLADHNEQFF	TGCAGCGTTGAGAATTTAGCGGACCACAATGAGCAGTTCTTC
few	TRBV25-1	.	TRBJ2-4	CASSESRMGKNIQYF	TGTGCCAGCAGTGAATCCCGGATGGGCAAAAACATTCAGTACTTC
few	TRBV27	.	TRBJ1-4	CASSRAPGELFF	TGTGCCAGCAGTCGAGCCCCGGGAGAACTGTTTTTT
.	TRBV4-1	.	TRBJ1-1	CASSQELFSGGPEAFF	TGCGCCAGCAGCCAAGAGCTGTTCTCCGGAGGGCCTGAAGCTTTCTTT
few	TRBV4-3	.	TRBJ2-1	CASSQHAGVTSSYNEQFF	TGCGCCAGCAGCCAACACGCAGGAGTAACAAGCTCCTACAATGAGCAGTTCTTC
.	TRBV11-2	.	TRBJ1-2	CASSRQQTANYGYTF	TGTGCCAGCAGCCGCCAACAGACCGCTAACTATGGCTACACCTTC
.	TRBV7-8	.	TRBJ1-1	CASSLELVSEAFF	TGTGCCAGCAGCTTAGAGTTAGTTAGTGAAGCTTTCTTT
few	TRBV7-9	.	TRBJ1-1	CASSLGTNFPTEAFF	TGTGCCAGCAGCTTAGGCACGAACTTCCCCACTGAAGCTTTCTTT
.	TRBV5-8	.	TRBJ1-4	CASSFSWGLNEKLFF	TGTGCCAGCAGCTTCTCATGGGGCCTTAATGAAAAACTGTTTTTT
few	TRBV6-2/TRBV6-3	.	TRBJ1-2	CASSYAFSGYTF	TGTGCCAGCAGTTACGCTTTTTCTGGCTACACCTTC
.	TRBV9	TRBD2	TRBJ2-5	CASSSGGAIETQYF	TGTGCCAGCAGCTCCGGGGGGGCCATAGAGACCCAGTACTTC
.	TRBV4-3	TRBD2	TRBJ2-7	CASSQDRGGSSYEQYF	TGCGCCAGCAGCCAAGATCGCGGGGGTAGCTCCTACGAGCAGTACTTC
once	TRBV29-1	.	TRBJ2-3	CSVLTASSGWDTQYF	TGCAGCGTGCTCACGGCTAGCAGCGGGTGGGATACGCAGTATTTT
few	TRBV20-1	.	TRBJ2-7	CSARDLGAVSYEQYF	TGCAGTGCTAGAGATCTGGGCGCGGTCTCCTACGAGCAGTACTTC
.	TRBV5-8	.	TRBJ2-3	CASSQEWGEDGETDTQYF	TGTGCCAGCAGCCAAGAATGGGGTGAGGACGGGGAAACAGATACGCAGTATTTT
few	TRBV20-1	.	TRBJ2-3	CSARELLSTDTQYF	TGCAGTGCTAGGGAACTACTTAGCACAGATACGCAGTATTTT
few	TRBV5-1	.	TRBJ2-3	CASRTGQGGDTQYF	TGCGCCAGCAGGACCGGACAGGGAGGGGATACGCAGTATTTT
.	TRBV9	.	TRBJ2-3	CASSVESGPDTQYF	TGTGCCAGCAGCGTAGAGTCGGGGCCAGATACGCAGTATTTT
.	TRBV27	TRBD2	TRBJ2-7	CASSLRLAGAYEQYF	TGTGCCAGCAGTTTGAGACTAGCGGGAGCATACGAGCAGTACTTC
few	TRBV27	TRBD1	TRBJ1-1	CASSLSWTGTEAFF	TGTGCCAGCAGTTTATCTTGGACAGGAACTGAAGCTTTCTTT
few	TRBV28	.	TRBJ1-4	CASSLYEEKLFF	TGTGCCAGCAGTTTGTATGAGGAAAAACTGTTTTTT
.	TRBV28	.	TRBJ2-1	CASRTSTLSQFF	TGTGCCAGCAGGACTAGTACTCTATCGCAGTTCTTC
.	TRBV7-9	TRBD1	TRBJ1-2	CASSTTGTGADGYTF	TGTGCCAGCAGCACAACCGGGACAGGGGCGGATGGCTACACCTTC
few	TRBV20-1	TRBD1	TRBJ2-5	CSARSGQPFQETQYF	TGCAGTGCTAGATCGGGACAGCCCTTTCAAGAGACCCAGTACTTC
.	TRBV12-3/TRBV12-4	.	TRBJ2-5	CASSLGLRVRGNQETQYF	TGTGCCAGCAGTTTAGGTTTACGGGTGAGGGGCAACCAAGAGACCCAGTACTTC
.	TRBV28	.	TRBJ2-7	CATKRDRYEQYF	TGTGCCACCAAGAGGGACCGTTACGAGCAGTACTTC
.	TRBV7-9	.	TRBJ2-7	CASSLPPHREQYF	TGTGCCAGCAGCTTACCTCCTCATCGCGAGCAGTACTTC
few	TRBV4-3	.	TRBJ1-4	CASSQDRPGTNEKLFF	TGCGCCAGCAGCCAAGATCGGCCAGGGACTAATGAAAAACTGTTTTTT
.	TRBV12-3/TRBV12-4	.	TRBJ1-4	CASRPEWEDDEKLFF	TGTGCCAGCAGGCCCGAGTGGGAGGATGATGAAAAACTGTTTTTT
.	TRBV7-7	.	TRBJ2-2	CASSLASYGTGELFF	TGTGCTAGCAGCTTAGCTAGCTATGGTACCGGGGAGCTGTTTTTT
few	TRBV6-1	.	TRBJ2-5	CASSELTQYGTQYF	TGTGCCAGCAGTGAACTCACCCAATACGGGACCCAGTACTTC
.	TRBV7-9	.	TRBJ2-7	CASSLTLTSSYEQYF	TGTGCCAGCAGCTTAACCTTGACCAGCTCCTACGAGCAGTACTTC
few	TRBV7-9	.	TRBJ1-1	CASSFPQGRSNTEAFF	TGTGCCAGCAGCTTTCCACAGGGCCGGAGTAACACTGAAGCTTTCTTT
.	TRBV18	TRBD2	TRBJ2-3	CASSPSEFKTSGYTDTQYF	TGTGCCAGCTCACCCAGTGAATTCAAGACTAGCGGATACACAGATACGCAGTATTTT
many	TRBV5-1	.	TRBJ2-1	CASSWRGGNEQFF	TGCGCCAGCAGCTGGCGGGGAGGCAATGAGCAGTTCTTC
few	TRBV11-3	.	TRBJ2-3	CASSLGTAGDTQYF	TGTGCCAGCAGCTTAGGGACAGCAGGGGATACGCAGTATTTT
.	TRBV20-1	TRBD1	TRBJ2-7	CSAYPGTGDYYEQYF	TGCAGTGCATACCCCGGGACAGGGGACTATTACGAGCAGTACTTC